Presented here are 32 T cell receptor beta chains from one specimen sequenced in a study of T cell responses to AZD1222 COVID-19 vaccine. Sequenced by immunoSEQ multiplex PCR; TCRdb stores in-frame clones only, minus some. This sample has tens of thousands of clones, with 80% found just once. The starting material was peripheral blood, obtained on day 0 of AZD1222 vaccination. All receptors derive from an adult in good health.

The rearrangement links TRBV6-5 to TRBJ1-1; TRBD1 agrees at 8 bases. J was trimmed by 4 bases and V by 5 bases; bases with no gene match: 3. This CDR3 contains 13 residues. CDR1 and CDR2 (germline): MNHEY, SVGAGI. The CDR3 sequence: CASSRQGTTEAFF. The DNA of the CDR3 is TGTGCCAGCAGTAGACAGGGGACCACTGAAGCTTTCTTT.

This clone was seen only once. The chain couples TRBV6-5 to TRBJ1-5; TRBD1 is a possible D gene (5 bases). The CDR3 has 12 residues. From germline, CDR1 is MNHEY and CDR2 SVGAGI. Deletions cut 6 bases from V and 5 bases from J, with 8 bases between. The CDR3 DNA is TGTGCCAGCAGCACGGGGGATCAGCCCCAGCATTTT. Its protein is CASSTGDQPQHF.

This chain uses TRBV19 with TRBJ2-5, with a tentative D call TRBD2 (5 bases). Per the germline V gene, CDR1 is LNHDA and CDR2 is SQIVND (reference sequence). This CDR3 region has 16 residues. V lost 4 bases and J lost 0, with 15 bases in between. For the CDR3, the DNA is TGTGCCAGTAGTAACGGACTTTCTACGTACCAAGAGACCCAGTACTTC. Its translation is CASSNGLSTYQETQYF.

This clone occurred a few times. This chain links TRBV19 with TRBJ1-1; 7 nucleotides agree with TRBD1. After removal of 7 bases from V and 5 bases from J, the junction contained 10 bases not matched to a gene. Germline loops: CDR1 LNHDA, CDR2 SQIVND (reference sequence). CDR3 length: 14 amino acids. The CDR3 here is CASTNRGGRTEAFF. The CDR3 coding sequence is TGTGCCAGTACCAACAGGGGTGGGAGGACTGAAGCTTTCTTT.

The rearrangement links TRBV23-1 to TRBJ1-2; no clear D gene. Being an ORF, TRBV23-1 has a function that is uncertain. V dropped 0 bases and J dropped 2 bases, with 10 bases sitting between them. The CDR3 runs 15 residues. For the CDR3, the DNA is TGCGCCAGCAGTCAATCGTGTAGGTGCAACTATGGCTACACCTTC. This sequence encodes CASSQSCRCNYGYTF.

The genes are TRBV12-3 or TRBV12-4 and TRBJ2-5, with a weak D call TRBD2 (7 bases). The CDR3 loop spans 13 amino acids. Trimming pared 9 bases from V and 5 bases from J, leaving 16 bases between. The CDR3 spells CASGPGGQETQYF. Here the CDR3 DNA reads TGTGCCAGTGGCCCCGGGGGGCAGGAGACCCAGTACTTC.

This chain uses TRBV2 with TRBJ2-1, with 7 bases fitting TRBD2. CDR1 is SNHLY, CDR2 FYNNEI, per germline. CDR3 size: 15 residues. Trimming cost V 8 bases and J 3 bases; bases outside gene matches: 10. The CDR3 bases are TGTGCCAGCGCGACTCGGGGGGATAACTACAATGAGCAGTTCTTC. It encodes CASATRGDNYNEQFF.

The chain links TRBV10-1 to TRBJ2-1; 10 bases match TRBD1. Germline V gene data show CDR1 as WNHNN and CDR2 as SYGVQD (reference sequence). V shed 0 bases and J 13 bases; nucleotides not matched to a gene: 6. The CDR3 is made up of 14 amino acids. CDR3 in DNA: TGCGCCAGCAGTGAGTCAGACAGGGGGCAATTTCAGTTCTTC. Its translation: CASSESDRGQFQFF.

The chain employs TRBV7-3 and TRBJ1-2; no clear D gene. Germline loops: CDR1 SGHTA, CDR2 FQGTGA. The ends were cut back, 1 base at V and 7 bases at J, with 10 bases in the middle. The CDR3 totals 13 residues. CDR3 amino acids: CASSLIGGSGYTF. The CDR3 DNA is TGTGCCAGCAGCTTAATCGGTGGCTCTGGCTACACCTTC.

V and J are TRBV5-4 and TRBJ1-1, with D hard to call. V was clipped by 0 bases and J by 11 bases, with 14 bases between them. The CDR3 is made up of 13 amino acids. Per germline, CDR1 SGHNT and CDR2 YYREEE (reference sequence). The CDR3, as DNA: TGTGCCAGCAGCTTGGAAGACCGGGGTAGTGCTTTCTTT. Translated, it gives CASSLEDRGSAFF.

The chain carries TRBV3-1 (or the pseudogene TRBV3-2) and TRBJ2-4, with D perhaps matching TRBD1 (5 bases). The CDR3 length is 17 residues. Germline CDR1 and CDR2: LGHDT and YNNKEL (reference sequence). V was cut by 5 bases and J by 4 bases, with 21 bases left in between. Written as DNA, the CDR3 is TGTGCCAGCAGCGGGGCTCTTCCCATTGCAAAAAAAAACATTCAGTACTTC. Its protein product is CASSGALPIAKKNIQYF.

The chain couples TRBV7-9 to TRBJ2-6, with D possibly matching TRBD1 (5 bases). The CDR3 is made up of 16 amino acids. From germline, CDR1 is SEHNR and CDR2 FQNEAQ (reference sequence). The germline V and J ends were trimmed by 5 bases and 1 base, with 12 bases remaining between them. The chain's CDR3 is CASSVGHTSGANVLTF. Here the CDR3 DNA reads TGTGCCAGCAGCGTCGGACACACTTCTGGGGCCAACGTCCTGACTTTC. Filled out from reference TRBV7-9 and TRBJ2-6, the complete variable domain reads DTGVSQNPRHKITKRGQNVTFRCDPISEHNRLYWYRQTLGQGPEFLTYFQNEAQLEKSRLLSDRFSAERPKGSFSTLEIQRTEQGDSAMYLCASSVGHTSGANVLTFGAGSRLTVL.

The chain recombines TRBV11-2 with TRBJ2-5; a possible D gene is TRBD2 (6 bases). The ends were cut back, 1 base at V and 3 bases at J, with 15 bases in the middle. Germline V lookup: CDR1 SGHAT, CDR2 FQNNGV. The length of the CDR3 is 16 residues. This CDR3 reads CASSLGLATREETQYF. The CDR3, as DNA: TGTGCCAGCAGCTTAGGTCTCGCGACTAGGGAAGAGACCCAGTACTTC.

This clone turned up a few times. The chain joins TRBV5-1 to TRBJ2-7, with D possibly matching TRBD2 (5 bases). Between the trimmed V and J ends, which lost 0 bases and 3 bases, there was a span of 10 bases. Germline-derived CDR1 and CDR2 are SGHRS and YFSETQ. The CDR3 runs to 14 residues. DNA of the CDR3: TGCGCCAGCAGCTTGGCGGGGATCGGCTACGAGCAGTACTTC. This encodes CASSLAGIGYEQYF.

J is TRBJ1-2 and V is TRBV30; no clear D. Germline CDR1 GTSNPN, CDR2 SVGIG (reference sequence). The CDR3 covers 12 residues. The V end lost 3 bases, the J end lost 1 base, and 6 bases lay between the germline ends. CDR3 sequence: CAWSGFNYGYTF. Here the CDR3 DNA reads TGTGCCTGGAGCGGATTTAACTATGGCTACACCTTC.

The V gene is TRBV5-1, the J gene TRBJ2-7; perhaps TRBD1 as D (6 bases). Trimming removed 0 bases at V and 5 bases at J, with 18 bases between. The CDR3 totals 16 residues. In germline, CDR1 is SGHRS, CDR2 YFSETQ. The CDR3 region has the DNA TGCGCCAGCAGCTTGGCTTCGCAGGGGCCTGTCGACGAGCAGTACTTC. This translates into CASSLASQGPVDEQYF.

The J gene is TRBJ2-5, the V gene TRBV7-9, with a possible D match to TRBD1 (6 bases). This CDR3 has 15 residues. The germline gives CDR1 SEHNR, CDR2 FQNEAQ (reference sequence). The V end lost 1 base, the J end lost 5 bases, and 14 bases lay between the germline ends. The chain's CDR3 is CASSLVRGHGETQYF. The CDR3 nucleotides read TGTGCCAGCAGCTTAGTCAGGGGTCACGGGGAGACCCAGTACTTC.

The V call is TRBV6-5, the J call TRBJ2-1; unclear D gene. The length of the CDR3 is 16 residues. V dropped 4 bases and J dropped 0 bases, with 13 bases sitting between them. Germline CDR1 MNHEY, CDR2 SVGAGI. The CDR3 DNA sequence: TGTGCCAGCAGTTTACAGTCTTGGAGCTCCTACAATGAGCAGTTCTTC. It translates to CASSLQSWSSYNEQFF.

The rearrangement uses TRBV29-1 and TRBJ2-2; perhaps TRBD2 as D (7 bases). Per germline, CDR1 SQVTM and CDR2 ANQGSEA. The V end was cut by 4 bases, the J end by 7 bases, with 10 bases between. The CDR3 is 12 amino acids. The CDR3 is CSVGRGRGELFF. The CDR3 nucleotides read TGCAGCGTTGGGCGGGGGCGCGGGGAGCTGTTTTTT.

The chain couples TRBV18 to TRBJ1-2; perhaps TRBD1 as D (5 bases). Germline V gene lookup returns CDR1 KGHSH and CDR2 LQKENI. The CDR3 consists of 14 residues. Between the trimmed V and J ends, which lost 4 bases and 6 bases, there was a span of 15 bases. CDR3 region: CASSLVEGSNGYTF. The CDR3 nucleotides are TGTGCCAGCTCACTGGTGGAGGGGTCTAATGGCTACACCTTC.

This chain links TRBV19 with TRBJ1-6, with D unresolved. This CDR3 comprises 13 residues. V lost 5 bases and J lost 7, with 9 bases in between. CDR1 LNHDA and CDR2 SQIVND come from the germline V gene (reference sequence). CDR3 sequence: CASSLQRNSPLHF. The CDR3 coding sequence is TGTGCCAGTAGTTTACAGCGAAATTCACCCCTCCACTTT.

The sample holds one count of this clone. J is TRBJ1-2 and V is TRBV27, with TRBD1 matching over 7 bases. Germline lookup yields CDR1 MNHEY and CDR2 SMNVEV (reference sequence). CDR3 length equals 14 residues. V trimming: 6 bases; J trimming: 5 bases; junction bases outside the gene matches: 9. CDR3 protein: CASRLSGQAYGYTF. CDR3 DNA: TGTGCCAGCAGGCTCTCTGGACAGGCGTATGGCTACACCTTC.

This chain's CDR3 is CASSSTTNTEAFF. The CDR3 DNA follows: TGTGCCAGCAGCAGCACAACGAACACTGAAGCTTTCTTT. The chain combines TRBV5-4 with TRBJ1-1; no reliable D call. This CDR3 is 13 amino acids long. V dropped 4 bases and J dropped 1 base, with 8 bases sitting between them. The germline V gene encodes CDR1 SGHNT and CDR2 YYREEE (reference sequence). The entire variable domain, with the rest obtained from reference TRBV5-4 and TRBJ1-1, is as follows: ETGVTQSPTHLIKTRGQQVTLRCSSQSGHNTVSWYQQALGQGPQFIFQYYREEENGRGNFPPRFSGLQFPNYSSELNVNALELDDSALYLCASSSTTNTEAFFGQGTRLTVV.

The chain joins TRBV7-2 to TRBJ2-7, with TRBD1 identical over 10 bases. Unmatched junction bases numbered 9, after V lost 1 base and J lost 6 bases. This CDR3 comprises 16 residues. CDR1 and CDR2 from the germline V gene are SGHTA and FQGNSA. The chain's CDR3 is CASSLEHGTGVGEQYF. The CDR3 DNA sequence: TGTGCCAGCAGCTTAGAGCATGGGACAGGGGTGGGCGAGCAGTACTTC.

The V gene is TRBV28, the J gene TRBJ2-5; 7 bases are shared with TRBD1. The CDR3 sequence is 16 residues long. Germline V lookup: CDR1 MDHEN, CDR2 SYDVKM. Trimming removed 8 bases from V and 2 bases from J; junction bases left unmatched: 14. CDR3 residues: CASSWRQTGRQETQYF. The CDR3 coding sequence is TGTGCCAGCTCCTGGCGACAGACAGGGCGACAAGAGACCCAGTACTTC. Full variable domain (remainder filled in from reference TRBV28 and TRBJ2-5): DVKVTQSSRYLVKRTGEKVFLECVQDMDHENMFWYRQDPGLGLRLIYFSYDVKMKEKGDIPEGYSVSREKKERFSLILESASTNQTSMYLCASSWRQTGRQETQYFGPGTRLLVL.

The rearrangement joins TRBV7-8 to TRBJ2-7, with a weak D call TRBD1 (6 bases). The germline V gene encodes CDR1 SGHVS and CDR2 FQNEAQ. V was shortened by 2 bases and J by 5 bases, with 13 bases between the two germline ends. The CDR3 totals 14 residues. In DNA form, the CDR3 reads TGTGCCAGCAGCTTACGTGCCGGGGACAACGAGCAGTACTTC. Amino acid sequence: CASSLRAGDNEQYF. The full variable domain, with the rest looked up from reference TRBV7-8 and TRBJ2-7, is GAGVSQSPRYKVAKRGQDVALRCDPISGHVSLFWYQQALGQGPEFLTYFQNEAQLDKSGLPSDRFFAERPEGSVSTLKIQRTQQEDSAVYLCASSLRAGDNEQYFGPGTRLTVT.

The V gene is TRBV7-9, the J gene TRBJ2-7, with 12 bases lining up with TRBD1. The CDR3 is 14 amino acids. Trimming at V came to 6 bases and at J to 5 bases, leaving 5 bases not matched to a gene. The germline CDR1 and CDR2 sequences are SEHNR and FQNEAQ (reference sequence). The CDR3 bases are TGTGCCAGCAGGGGGACAGGGGGCTCGGACGAGCAGTACTTC. This codes for CASRGTGGSDEQYF.

The chain uses TRBV7-2 and TRBJ2-5; 15 nucleotides agree with TRBD2. The CDR3 sequence is 16 residues long. Germline assignment: CDR1 SGHTA and CDR2 FQGNSA. V trimming: 5 bases; J trimming: 5 bases; junction bases outside the gene matches: 6. The CDR3 nucleotides read TGTGCCAGCAGCGGGACTAGCGGGGGGCAGGGGGAGACCCAGTACTTC. Its translation is CASSGTSGGQGETQYF.

The rearrangement uses TRBV5-6 and TRBJ2-7, with a tentative D call TRBD1 (5 bases). The CDR3 is 18 residues long. The ends were cut back, 1 base at V and 0 bases at J, with 20 bases in the middle. CDR1 is SGHDT and CDR2 is YYEEEE in the germline V gene. The CDR3 nucleotides read TGTGCCAGCAGCTTGCCACTAATTTCAGGGTTAATCTCCTACGAGCAGTACTTC. Residues: CASSLPLISGLISYEQYF. Complete variable domain (other parts from reference TRBV5-6 and TRBJ2-7): DAGVTQSPTHLIKTRGQQVTLRCSPKSGHDTVSWYQQALGQGPQFIFQYYEEEERQRGNFPDRFSGHQFPNYSSELNVNALLLGDSALYLCASSLPLISGLISYEQYFGPGTRLTVT.

This clone was counted a few times. The gene calls are TRBV20-1 and TRBJ2-7; D perhaps matches TRBD1 (5 bases). This CDR3 is 11 amino acids long. The germline V gene encodes CDR1 DFQATT and CDR2 SNEGSKA (reference sequence). Between the trimmed V and J ends, which lost 0 bases and 7 bases, there was a span of 7 bases. CDR3 protein: CSARDHREQYF. The DNA for the CDR3 is TGCAGTGCTAGAGATCACAGGGAGCAGTACTTC.

The chain has TRBV19 and TRBJ1-3, with a tentative D call TRBD1 (5 bases). Germline V gene data show CDR1 as LNHDA and CDR2 as SQIVND (reference sequence). The CDR3 covers 14 residues. Trimming cost V 7 bases and J 0 bases, with 10 bases left between them. The CDR3: CASKEGLSGNTIYF. As DNA, the CDR3 is TGTGCCAGTAAAGAGGGACTCTCTGGAAACACCATATATTTT.

The gene calls are TRBV4-1 and TRBJ1-1, with unresolved D. Germline lookup yields CDR1 MGHRA and CDR2 YSYEKL. V lost 1 base, J lost 5 bases, and 2 bases lay in between. The length of the CDR3 is 11 residues. The CDR3 sequence is CASSQGTEAFF. The CDR3 DNA sequence: TGCGCCAGCAGCCAAGGGACTGAAGCTTTCTTT.